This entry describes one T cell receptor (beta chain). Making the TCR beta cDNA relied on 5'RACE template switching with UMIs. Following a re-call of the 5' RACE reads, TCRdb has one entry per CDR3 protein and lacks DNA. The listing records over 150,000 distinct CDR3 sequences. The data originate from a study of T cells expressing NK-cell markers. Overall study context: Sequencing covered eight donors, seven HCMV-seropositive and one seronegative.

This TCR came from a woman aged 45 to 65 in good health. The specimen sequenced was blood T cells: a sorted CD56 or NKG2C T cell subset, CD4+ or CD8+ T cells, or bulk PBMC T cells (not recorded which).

The CDR3 spells CSVRDRGRLETQYF. J is TRBJ2-5 and V is TRBV20-1; the TCRdb D gene call, TRBD1, has no DNA to confirm it. Germline V CDR1 and CDR2: DFQATT, SNEGSKA (reference sequence). The length of the CDR3 is 14 residues.